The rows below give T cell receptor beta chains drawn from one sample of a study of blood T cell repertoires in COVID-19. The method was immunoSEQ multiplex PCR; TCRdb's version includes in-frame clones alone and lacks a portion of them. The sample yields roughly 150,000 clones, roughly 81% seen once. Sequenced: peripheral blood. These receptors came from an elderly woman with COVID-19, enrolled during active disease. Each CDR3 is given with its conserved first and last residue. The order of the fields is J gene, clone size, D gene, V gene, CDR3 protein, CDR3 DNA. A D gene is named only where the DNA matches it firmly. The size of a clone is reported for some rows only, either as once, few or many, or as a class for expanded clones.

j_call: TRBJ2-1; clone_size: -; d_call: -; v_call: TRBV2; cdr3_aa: CASSVTSSYNEQFF; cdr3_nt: TGTGCCAGCAGTGTAACTAGCTCCTACAATGAGCAGTTCTTC
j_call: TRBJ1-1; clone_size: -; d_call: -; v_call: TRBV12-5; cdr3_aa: CASGSHWSEAFF; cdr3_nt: TGTGCTAGTGGTAGCCACTGGTCTGAAGCTTTCTTT
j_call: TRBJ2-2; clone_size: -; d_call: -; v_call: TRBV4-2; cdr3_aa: CASSPTLGVGNTGELFF; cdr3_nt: TGTGCCAGCAGCCCTACACTCGGGGTCGGGAACACCGGGGAGCTGTTTTTT
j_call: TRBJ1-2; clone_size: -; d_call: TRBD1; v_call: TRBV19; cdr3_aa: CASSDTTGDHYGYTF; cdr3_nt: TGTGCCAGTAGCGATACAACAGGGGATCACTATGGCTACACCTTC
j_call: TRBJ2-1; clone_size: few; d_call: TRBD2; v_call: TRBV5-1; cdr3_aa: CASSLAGGKAGTSVSNEQFF; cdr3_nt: TGCGCCAGCAGCTTGGCGGGAGGTAAGGCAGGGACTAGTGTCTCCAATGAGCAGTTCTTC
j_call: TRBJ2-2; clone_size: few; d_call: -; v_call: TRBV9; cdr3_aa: CASTLNTGELFF; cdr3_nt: TGTGCCAGCACCCTCAACACCGGGGAGCTGTTTTTT
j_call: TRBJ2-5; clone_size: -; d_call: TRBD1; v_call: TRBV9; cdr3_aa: CASRRRGLRNKETQYF; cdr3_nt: TGTGCCAGCAGACGAAGGGGGCTACGAAATAAGGAGACCCAGTACTTC
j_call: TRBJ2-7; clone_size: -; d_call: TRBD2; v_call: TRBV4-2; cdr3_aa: CASSEGPSGTYEQYF; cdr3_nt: TGTGCCAGCAGCGAAGGACCTAGCGGGACCTACGAGCAGTACTTC
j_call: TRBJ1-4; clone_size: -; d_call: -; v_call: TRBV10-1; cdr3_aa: CASSEGDSGGEKLFF; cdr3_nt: TGCGCCAGCAGTGAAGGGGACTCCGGGGGGGAAAAACTGTTTTTT
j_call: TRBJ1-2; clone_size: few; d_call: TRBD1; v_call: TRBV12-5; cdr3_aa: CASGLDRDGYTF; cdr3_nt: TGTGCTAGTGGTTTAGACAGGGATGGCTACACCTTC
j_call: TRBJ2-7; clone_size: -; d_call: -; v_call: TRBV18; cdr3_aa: CASSPLAGSAYEQYF; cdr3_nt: TGTGCCAGCTCACCTCTTGCGGGATCCGCCTACGAGCAGTACTTC
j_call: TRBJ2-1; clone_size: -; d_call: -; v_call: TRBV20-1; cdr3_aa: CSASLYEQFF; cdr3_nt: TGCAGTGCTAGTCTCTATGAGCAGTTCTTC
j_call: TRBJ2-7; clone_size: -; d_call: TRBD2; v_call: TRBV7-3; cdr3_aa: CASSLVPSGTSYEQYF; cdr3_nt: TGTGCCAGCAGCTTAGTGCCTAGCGGCACCTCCTACGAGCAGTACTTC
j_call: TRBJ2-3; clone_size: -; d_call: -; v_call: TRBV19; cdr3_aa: CASTGAGTDTQYF; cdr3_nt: TGTGCCAGTACCGGAGCCGGCACAGATACGCAGTATTTT
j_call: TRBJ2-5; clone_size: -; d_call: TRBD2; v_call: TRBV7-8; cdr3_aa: CASSLFGGLETQYF; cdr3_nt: TGTGCCAGCAGCTTGTTCGGGGGGTTAGAGACCCAGTACTTC
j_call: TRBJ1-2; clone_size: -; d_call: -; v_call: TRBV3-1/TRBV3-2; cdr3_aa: CASSQLDNFYGYTF; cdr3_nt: TGTGCCAGCAGCCAACTCGACAATTTCTATGGCTACACCTTC
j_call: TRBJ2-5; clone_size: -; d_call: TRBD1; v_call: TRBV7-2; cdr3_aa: CASSFNRGIETQYF; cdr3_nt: TGTGCCAGCAGCTTCAACAGGGGGATCGAGACCCAGTACTTC
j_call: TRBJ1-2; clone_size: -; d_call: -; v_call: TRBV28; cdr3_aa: CASSFSGNYGYTF; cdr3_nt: TGTGCCAGCAGTTTCAGTGGTAACTATGGCTACACCTTC
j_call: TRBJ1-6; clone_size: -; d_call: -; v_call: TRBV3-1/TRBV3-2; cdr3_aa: CASSQARRQWNSPLHF; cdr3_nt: TGTGCCAGCAGCCAAGCGCGGCGACAGTGGAATTCACCCCTCCACTTT
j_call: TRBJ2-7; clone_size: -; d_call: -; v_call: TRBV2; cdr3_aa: CASRELTPEQYF; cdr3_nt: TGTGCCAGCAGAGAATTGACTCCCGAGCAGTACTTC
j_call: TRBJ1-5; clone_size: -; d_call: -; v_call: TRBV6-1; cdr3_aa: CASSEATAPSNQPQHF; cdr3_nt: TGTGCCAGCAGTGAAGCGACAGCACCTAGCAATCAGCCCCAGCATTTT
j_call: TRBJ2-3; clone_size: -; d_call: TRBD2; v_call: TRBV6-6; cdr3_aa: CASSRTMTSGGTDTQYF; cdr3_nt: TGTGCCAGCAGTCGAACCATGACTAGCGGGGGCACAGATACGCAGTATTTT
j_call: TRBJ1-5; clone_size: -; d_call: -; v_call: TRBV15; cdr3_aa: CATSRDAGIHQPQHF; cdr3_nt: TGTGCCACCAGCAGAGACGCAGGGATTCATCAGCCCCAGCATTTT
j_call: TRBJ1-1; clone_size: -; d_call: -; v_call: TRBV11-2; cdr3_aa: CASSAIQGEAFF; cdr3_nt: TGTGCCAGCAGCGCTATACAGGGAGAAGCTTTCTTT
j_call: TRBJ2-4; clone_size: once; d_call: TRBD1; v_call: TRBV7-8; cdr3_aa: CASSKGQGVNIQYF; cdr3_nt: TGTGCCAGCAGCAAGGGACAGGGAGTGAACATTCAGTACTTC
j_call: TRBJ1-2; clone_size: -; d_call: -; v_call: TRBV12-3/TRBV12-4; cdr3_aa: CASSLSAAYGYTF; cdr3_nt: TGTGCCAGCAGTTTGAGCGCGGCCTATGGCTACACCTTC
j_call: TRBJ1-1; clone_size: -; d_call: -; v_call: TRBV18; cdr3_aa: CASSPPLGNTEAFF; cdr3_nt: TGTGCCAGCTCACCACCACTAGGGAACACTGAAGCTTTCTTT
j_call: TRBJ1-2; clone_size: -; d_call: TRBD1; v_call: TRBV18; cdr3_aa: CASSPPRDRGGYTF; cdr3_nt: TGTGCCAGCTCACCACCCCGGGACAGGGGTGGCTACACCTTC
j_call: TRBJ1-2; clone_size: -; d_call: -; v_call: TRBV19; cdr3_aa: CASSTQGNYGYTF; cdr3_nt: TGTGCCAGTAGTACCCAGGGTAACTATGGCTACACCTTC
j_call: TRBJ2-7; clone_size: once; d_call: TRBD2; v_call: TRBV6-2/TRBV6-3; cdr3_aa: CASSYPAHGGFSSYEQYF; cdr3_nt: TGTGCCAGCAGTTACCCTGCTCACGGGGGGTTCAGCTCCTACGAGCAGTACTTC
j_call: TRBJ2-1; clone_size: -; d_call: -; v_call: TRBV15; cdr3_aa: CATSRDLPPLARNEQFF; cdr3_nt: TGTGCCACCAGCAGAGATCTCCCCCCTCTAGCGCGAAATGAGCAGTTCTTC
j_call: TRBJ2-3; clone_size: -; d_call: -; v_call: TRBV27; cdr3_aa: CASSFLGTDTQYF; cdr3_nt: TGTGCCAGCAGTTTTCTCGGCACAGATACGCAGTATTTT
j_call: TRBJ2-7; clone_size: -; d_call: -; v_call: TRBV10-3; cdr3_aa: CATRAGSYEQYF; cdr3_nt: TGTGCCACCCGAGCCGGGAGCTACGAGCAGTACTTC
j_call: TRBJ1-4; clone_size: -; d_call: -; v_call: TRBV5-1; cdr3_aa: CASSELESGEKLFF; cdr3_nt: TGCGCCAGCAGCGAGCTCGAGTCCGGGGAAAAACTGTTTTTT
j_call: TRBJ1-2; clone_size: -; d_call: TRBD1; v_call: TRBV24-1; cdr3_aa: CATSAQQGGGYTF; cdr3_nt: TGTGCCACCAGTGCCCAACAGGGGGGTGGCTACACCTTC
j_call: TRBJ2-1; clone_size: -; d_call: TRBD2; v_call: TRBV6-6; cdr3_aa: CASSYSTSGVGEQFF; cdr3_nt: TGTGCCAGCAGTTACTCGACTAGCGGGGTCGGTGAGCAGTTCTTC
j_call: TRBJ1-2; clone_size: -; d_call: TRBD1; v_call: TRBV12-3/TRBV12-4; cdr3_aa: CASRDRGDYGYTF; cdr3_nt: TGTGCCAGCAGGGACAGGGGAGACTATGGCTACACCTTC
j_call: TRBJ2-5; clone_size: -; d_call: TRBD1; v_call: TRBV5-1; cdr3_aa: CASSNYRDREETQYF; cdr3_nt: TGCGCCAGCAGCAACTACCGGGACAGGGAGGAGACCCAGTACTTC
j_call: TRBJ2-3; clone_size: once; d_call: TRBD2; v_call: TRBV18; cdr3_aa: CASSPTLATDTQYF; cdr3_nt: TGTGCCAGCTCACCCACACTAGCGACAGATACGCAGTATTTT
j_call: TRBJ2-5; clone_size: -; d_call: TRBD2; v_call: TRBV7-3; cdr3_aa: CASSTLAGGQETQYF; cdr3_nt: TGTGCCAGCAGCACCCTGGCGGGGGGGCAAGAGACCCAGTACTTC
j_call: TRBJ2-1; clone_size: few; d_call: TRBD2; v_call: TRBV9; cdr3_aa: CASSVAGLAIYNEQFF; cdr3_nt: TGTGCCAGCAGCGTAGCGGGACTAGCTATCTACAATGAGCAGTTCTTC
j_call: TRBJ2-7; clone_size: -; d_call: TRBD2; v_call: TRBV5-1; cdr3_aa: CASVSRTSVSSSEQYF; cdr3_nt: TGCGCCAGCGTTTCTCGGACTAGCGTTTCCAGTTCCGAGCAGTACTTC
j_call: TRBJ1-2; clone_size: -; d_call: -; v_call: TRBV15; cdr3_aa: CATSRVSHGGYTF; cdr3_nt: TGTGCCACCAGCAGAGTCTCCCACGGTGGCTACACCTTC
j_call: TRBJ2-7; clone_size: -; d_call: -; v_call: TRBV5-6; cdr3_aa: CASSLIGVSGRYF; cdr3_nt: TGTGCCAGCAGCTTGATCGGGGTGTCCGGGAGGTACTTC
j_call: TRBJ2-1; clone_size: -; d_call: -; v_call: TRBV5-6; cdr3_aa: CASSLWRNSYNEQFF; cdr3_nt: TGTGCCAGCAGCTTGTGGCGGAACTCCTACAATGAGCAGTTCTTC
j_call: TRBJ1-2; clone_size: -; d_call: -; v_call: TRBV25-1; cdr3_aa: CASREGLGESYGYTF; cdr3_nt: TGTGCCAGCAGGGAGGGGCTGGGTGAGAGCTATGGCTACACCTTC
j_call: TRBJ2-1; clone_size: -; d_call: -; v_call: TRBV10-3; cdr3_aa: CAISEERNEQFF; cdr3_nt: TGTGCCATCAGTGAGGAGAGAAATGAGCAGTTCTTC
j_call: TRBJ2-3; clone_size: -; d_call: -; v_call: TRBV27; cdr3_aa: CASSLGWGARGYTQYF; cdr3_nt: TGTGCCAGCAGTTTAGGGTGGGGAGCCCGGGGATATACGCAGTATTTT
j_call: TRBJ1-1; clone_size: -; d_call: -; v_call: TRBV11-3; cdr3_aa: CASSLGGLNTEAFF; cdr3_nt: TGTGCCAGCAGCTTAGGAGGGTTGAACACTGAAGCTTTCTTT
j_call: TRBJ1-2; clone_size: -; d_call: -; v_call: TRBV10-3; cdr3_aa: CAISATGENYGYTF; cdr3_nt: TGTGCCATCAGTGCGACGGGAGAGAACTATGGCTACACCTTC